These T cell receptor beta chains were read from a single sample in a study of Graves' ophthalmopathy and Graves' hyperthyroidism. In TCRdb, the multiplex PCR reads were re-called with MiXCR into one record per CDR3 protein. The repertoire has more than 550,000 distinct CDR3 sequences, roughly 39% of them found once; the top ten carry over 2.5%. The specimen was peripheral blood. Source of these receptors: an adult man with Graves' ophthalmopathy. Both conserved end residues are part of each CDR3. Each record gives: J gene, V gene, CDR3 length, CDR3 protein.

>TRBJ2-3|TRBV12-3/TRBV12-4|17
CASSYVIGAASADTQYF
>TRBJ1-1|TRBV5-8|13
CASNSEGNTEAFF
>TRBJ2-2|TRBV9|14
CASKRQANTGELFF
>TRBJ2-7|TRBV7-6|16
CASSFNPSGRLPEQYF
>TRBJ1-2|TRBV2|15
CASHERNRGNYGYTF
>TRBJ1-6|TRBV10-3|14
CAISTGGWGSPLHF
>TRBJ2-6|TRBV29-1|13
CSLAGAGANVLTF
>TRBJ2-7|TRBV7-2|16
CASRARAGGATYEQYF
>TRBJ2-5|TRBV10-3|13
CASPPSPGETQYF
>TRBJ1-1|TRBV5-1|11
CASSLAGEAFF
>TRBJ1-1|TRBV20-1|16
CSARLPDRGTDTEAFF
>TRBJ2-7|TRBV7-8|12
CASSYRGDEQYF
>TRBJ1-2|TRBV7-2|12
CAASGSGGGYTF
>TRBJ1-3|TRBV25-1|13
CAWTRSSGNTIYF
>TRBJ1-5|TRBV7-2|11
CASSLAPPQHF
>TRBJ1-4|TRBV7-9|13
CASSRARNEKLFF
>TRBJ2-1|TRBV24-1|16
CATSDPGTGSYNEQFF
>TRBJ2-5|TRBV7-9|13
CASSLGTVATQYF
>TRBJ2-7|TRBV6-6|12
CASTPTGVSPNF
>TRBJ1-1|TRBV19|17
CASSITDMGAMNTEAFF
>TRBJ1-2|TRBV5-8|16
CASSYDDRGLSYGYTF
>TRBJ2-6|TRBV2|15
CASTKGGSGANVLTF
>TRBJ1-2|TRBV2|15
CASSEGTGGRGGYTF
>TRBJ1-2|TRBV29-1|12
CSVPGRGYGYTF
>TRBJ2-2|TRBV9|13
CASSQGGTGELFF
>TRBJ2-7|TRBV10-3|11
CAISYSYEQYF
>TRBJ2-5|TRBV19|14
CASSQQLYGETQYF
>TRBJ1-1|TRBV29-1|11
CSLSSYTEAFF
>TRBJ2-5|TRBV4-2|11
CASSQQGTQYF
>TRBJ1-2|TRBV7-2|13
CASSSDSLRGYTF
>TRBJ1-1|TRBV9|14
CASSVEVRGPQAFF
>TRBJ1-5|TRBV29-1|16
CSVEAGVNHSNQPQHF
>TRBJ1-4|TRBV19|14
CASGLGRASEKLFF
>TRBJ2-5|TRBV7-9|15
CASSPRRLAGALQYF
>TRBJ1-1|TRBV10-3|18
CAISESERGGRVGTEAFF
>TRBJ1-3|TRBV20-1|12
CGDTLSGNTIYF
>TRBJ1-5|TRBV6-4|13
CASSPGQGQPQHF
>TRBJ1-6|TRBV4-2|13
CASSQDLQSPLHF
>TRBJ2-7|TRBV12-3/TRBV12-4|14
CASSWGTGSYEQYF
>TRBJ2-5|TRBV2|15
CASRGAGWLEETQYF
>TRBJ1-5|TRBV19|14
CASSVPYRPWPQHF
>TRBJ2-7|TRBV20-1|12
CSAGTGDSEQYF